The 18 T cell receptor beta chains below come from one sample, sequenced in a study of human thymus T cells. Sequenced by immunoSEQ multiplex PCR; TCRdb stores in-frame clones only, minus some. This table has some 46,000 clones, over 90% appearing once. Sequenced material: blood. The receptor set was obtained from a girl under three years old with a congenital heart defect but otherwise immunologically healthy.

The chain uses TRBV11-2 and TRBJ2-3; D is uncertain. The CDR3 consists of 15 residues. From germline, CDR1 is SGHAT and CDR2 FQNNGV. Deletions cut 0 bases from V and 2 bases from J, with 9 bases between. CDR3 in amino acids: CASSLDEAYTDTQYF. The DNA of the CDR3 is TGTGCCAGCAGCTTAGATGAAGCGTACACAGATACGCAGTATTTT.

The chain combines TRBV4-1 with TRBJ1-5; D is unresolved. Germline V gene data show CDR1 as MGHRA and CDR2 as YSYEKL. The ends were cut back, 3 bases at V and 0 bases at J, with 6 bases in the middle. The CDR3 sequence is 14 residues long. The CDR3 nucleotides read TGCGCCAGCAGCCATTTTTTTAGCAATCAGCCCCAGCATTTT. Its protein product is CASSHFFSNQPQHF.

The chain recombines TRBV5-1 with TRBJ2-1; 10 nucleotides match TRBD2. The CDR3 consists of 13 residues. V lost 7 bases and J lost 4; bases outside the gene matches: 2. Germline CDR1 reads SGHRS; CDR2 reads YFSETQ. In DNA form, the CDR3 reads TGCGCCAGCTCAGCGGGAGGGTACAATGAGCAGTTCTTC. Its translation: CASSAGGYNEQFF.

The rearrangement links TRBV7-9 to TRBJ1-6; maybe TRBD1 (5 bases). The CDR3 spans 15 residues. Trimming removed 3 bases at V and 8 bases at J, with 14 bases between. The V gene's germline CDR1 is SEHNR and CDR2 FQNEAQ (reference sequence). The CDR3 loop is CASSFLSRADSPLHF. The CDR3 DNA sequence: TGTGCCAGCAGCTTCTTGAGCAGGGCTGATTCACCCCTCCACTTT.

This chain connects TRBV7-2 to TRBJ2-7, with 8 positions matching TRBD1. The germline gives CDR1 SGHTA, CDR2 FQGNSA. V trimming: 3 bases; J trimming: 1 base; junction bases outside the gene matches: 5. This CDR3 spans 15 amino acids. The CDR3 loop is CASSFYDRGSYEQYF. As DNA, the CDR3 is TGTGCCAGCAGCTTTTACGACAGGGGATCCTACGAGCAGTACTTC.

The V call is TRBV10-3, the J call TRBJ1-2; no reliable D call. Germline V gene lookup returns CDR1 ENHRY and CDR2 SYGVKD. This CDR3 comprises 14 residues. The V end lost 2 bases, the J end lost 4 bases, and 11 bases lay between the germline ends. CDR3 nucleotide sequence: TGTGCCATCAGTGAGGGACCGCTATCCTATGGCTACACCTTC. It translates to CAISEGPLSYGYTF.

This clone was detected a few times. The chain carries TRBV7-2 and TRBJ1-2; D is uncertain. V lost 7 bases, J lost 2 bases, and 14 bases lay in between. The CDR3 covers 14 residues. Germline V lookup: CDR1 SGHTA, CDR2 FQGNSA. CDR3 nucleotide sequence: TGTGCCAGCAACCTGGCAGCAGGCAACTATGGCTACACCTTC. Amino acids: CASNLAAGNYGYTF.

The V gene is TRBV29-1, the J gene TRBJ2-5; D gene unclear. Trimming left V 7 bases short and J 1 base short, with 13 bases between. Germline CDR1 and CDR2: SQVTM and ANQGSEA. The CDR3 runs to 13 residues. The CDR3 DNA is TGCAGCGCGACCGGACGGTTCCAAGAGACCCAGTACTTC. Protein: CSATGRFQETQYF.

V and J are TRBV11-3 and TRBJ2-7; D unresolved. The V gene's germline CDR1 is SGHNT and CDR2 YENEEA. Trimming left V 1 base short and J 3 bases short, with 13 bases between. The CDR3 spans 15 residues. The CDR3 region is CASSLGAVSGYEQYF. CDR3 in DNA: TGTGCCAGCAGCTTAGGCGCCGTCAGTGGCTACGAGCAGTACTTC. Supplemented by reference TRBV11-3 and TRBJ2-7, the full variable domain reads EAGVVQSPRYKIIEKKQPVAFWCNPISGHNTLYWYLQNLGQGPELLIRYENEEAVDDSQLPKDRFSAERLKGVDSTLKIQPAELGDSAVYLCASSLGAVSGYEQYFGPGTRLTVT.

J is TRBJ2-7 and V is TRBV11-2; unclear D gene. This CDR3 has 15 residues. The germline gives CDR1 SGHAT, CDR2 FQNNGV. V was pared by 5 bases and J by 2 bases, with 16 bases between. The CDR3 region has the DNA TGTGCCAGCAGCCTCCTCCGGGCGGAGCCCTACGAGCAGTACTTC. Amino acids: CASSLLRAEPYEQYF.

The CDR3 reads CASSLEASNYEQYF. In DNA form, the CDR3 reads TGTGCCAGCAGCTTAGAAGCGTCGAACTACGAGCAGTACTTC. The chain joins TRBV7-2 to TRBJ2-7; D remains unclear. The germline V and J ends were trimmed by 1 base and 3 bases, with 10 bases remaining between them. CDR1 is SGHTA and CDR2 is FQGNSA in the germline V gene. The CDR3 runs to 14 residues.

The chain uses TRBV29-1 and TRBJ2-2; possible D gene TRBD1, 6 bases. Germline values: CDR1 SQVTM, CDR2 ANQGSEA. With 6 bases removed from V and 6 bases from J, the gap between germline ends came to 11 bases. This CDR3 comprises 12 residues. This CDR3 is CSVLPGAGELFF. The CDR3 coding sequence is TGCAGCGTCCTTCCAGGGGCCGGGGAGCTGTTTTTT.

The chain recombines TRBV7-8 with TRBJ2-1; 8 bases match TRBD2. Germline assignment: CDR1 SGHVS and CDR2 FQNEAQ. V trimming: 7 bases; J trimming: 10 bases; junction bases outside the gene matches: 18. The CDR3 is 16 amino acids. The CDR3 DNA sequence: TGTGCCAGCACCCCCCATAGCGGGACTCAAGTGGAGGAGCAGTTCTTC. It codes for CASTPHSGTQVEEQFF.

The chain is built from TRBV28 and TRBJ2-7, with 7 bases lining up with TRBD2. Unmatched junction bases numbered 8, after V lost 2 bases and J lost 7 bases. The CDR3 is 14 amino acids. CDR1 is MDHEN and CDR2 is SYDVKM in the germline V gene. The CDR3 is CASSLGREGREQYF. The CDR3 region has the DNA TGTGCCAGCAGTTTAGGGAGGGAGGGGCGAGAGCAGTACTTC.

This sequence joins TRBV7-9 and TRBJ1-2; D possibly corresponds to TRBD1 (5 bases). This CDR3 comprises 15 residues. CDR1 is SEHNR, CDR2 FQNEAQ, per germline (reference sequence). The V end was cut by 5 bases, the J end by 0 bases, with 13 bases between. The CDR3 nucleotides read TGTGCCAGCAGCATCGGGACGTCGCCTAACTATGGCTACACCTTC. As protein: CASSIGTSPNYGYTF.

The rearrangement links TRBV7-2 to TRBJ2-1, with 10 bases fitting TRBD2. Unmatched junction bases numbered 8, after V lost 2 bases and J lost 7 bases. The CDR3 runs 16 residues. The germline CDR1 and CDR2 sequences are SGHTA and FQGNSA. CDR3 region: CASSLSSGSAENEQFF. The CDR3 DNA sequence: TGTGCCAGCAGCTTATCTAGCGGGAGTGCCGAGAATGAGCAGTTCTTC.

The J gene is TRBJ1-1, the V gene TRBV19; 7 bases are shared with TRBD1. Germline lookup yields CDR1 LNHDA and CDR2 SQIVND (reference sequence). After removal of 8 bases from V and 4 bases from J, the junction contained 1 base not matched to a gene. This CDR3 is built from 11 residues. The CDR3 DNA sequence: TGTGCCAGTTCAGGGGGCACTGAAGCTTTCTTT. Translation gives CASSGGTEAFF.

This chain's CDR3 is CSVAPYDRMNTEAFF. The CDR3 DNA sequence: TGCAGCGTTGCCCCCTATGATCGGATGAACACTGAAGCTTTCTTT. V and J are TRBV29-1 and TRBJ1-1; D remains unclear. Per the germline V gene, CDR1 is SQVTM and CDR2 is ANQGSEA. V gave up 4 bases and J gave up 0 bases, with 15 bases separating them. The CDR3 is made up of 15 amino acids.